This TCR beta chain was profiled in a study of T cells in Graves' hyperthyroidism and ophthalmopathy. Findings and limits, study-wide: Ophthalmopathy stood apart from stable hyperthyroidism in a 13 V-J model.

Ophthalmopathy patients had Clinical Activity Score at least 3, NOSPECS grade at least 4, duration under 3 months. The study based diagnoses on clinical symptoms, serum thyroxine and TRAb, thyroid ultrasound and orbital computed tomography. With 5 bases clipped from V and 7 bases from J, the junction kept 6 bases outside the gene matches. The germline CDR1 and CDR2 sequences are MNHNS and SASEGT. The CDR3 runs 13 residues. There are many counts of this clonotype. Its target is not known. The TCR beta CDR3 regions underwent amplification using RNA transcripts as the source. When the TCR CDR3 underwent first-round RT-PCR, the HTBI primer set was used. TCRdb itself ran the multiplex PCR reads through MiXCR, one entry per CDR3 protein. The repertoire holds about half a million distinct CDR3 sequences, with about 20% as singletons.

Sequenced sample: blood. The clonotype was recovered from a woman aged 70-85 years with Graves' ophthalmopathy. The chain has TRBV6-1 and TRBJ1-2; 8 bases agree with TRBD1. The CDR3 nucleotides are TGTGCCAGCAGTATGACAGGGGCCCTTGGCTACACCTTC. Its protein is CASSMTGALGYTF.